The source of this T cell receptor beta chain is a study of control samples from healthy donors and cancer patients. Per germline, CDR1 SGDLS and CDR2 YYNGEE. J gave up 6 bases and V 4 bases, and 18 bases lay outside the gene matches. This CDR3 is 21 amino acids long. Sequenced by immunoSEQ multiplex PCR; TCRdb stores in-frame clones only, minus some. The table lists 100,000 or so clones, under 90% of them singletons. The chain couples TRBV9 to TRBJ2-2; TRBD2 matches 16 bases. Sequencing was carried out using blood. The sequence derives from a woman in her forties or fifties in good health. DNA for the CDR3: TGTGCCAGCAGCACCACCGGGACTAGCGGGAGGGCCGGAAGACTCCCCGGGGAGCTGTTTTTT. Translating it yields CASSTTGTSGRAGRLPGELFF. Variable domain in full (rest from reference TRBV9 and TRBJ2-2): DSGVTQTPKHLITATGQRVTLRCSPRSGDLSVYWYQQSLDQGLQFLIQYYNGEERAKGNILERFSAQQFPDLHSELNLSSLELGDSALYFCASSTTGTSGRAGRLPGELFFGEGSRLTVL.